This TCR beta chain was obtained from a study of cytomegalovirus exposure and HLA in healthy donors. Worth noting for this clone: What it binds is unknown.

Germline V gene data show CDR1 as GTSNPN and CDR2 as SVGIG (reference sequence). CDR3 size: 16 residues. V dropped 5 bases and J dropped 2; count of bases not matched to a gene: 13. PCR involved 60 Vbeta and 13 Jbeta primers. The protocol was immunoSEQ multiplex PCR, while the TCRdb copy is restricted to in-frame clones and leaves out a portion. Among over 140,000 clones listed, about 80% were seen once. Points from the study as a whole: In a later analysis, DRB1 alleles had the most associated TCRs; HLA-C alleles the fewest. With high specificity and sensitivity, the classifier reportedly diagnosed cytomegalovirus status. Information on immune exposure was restricted to one variable (CMV serostatus).

Sequences were obtained from PBMCs. The chain couples TRBV30 to TRBJ2-3; 7 bases map to TRBD2. This receptor was identified in a young man in good health and CMV-seropositive. This CDR3 reads CAWGEGAGLNTDTQYF. CDR3 nucleotides: TGTGCCTGGGGTGAAGGAGCGGGGTTAAACACAGATACGCAGTATTTT.